This T cell receptor (beta chain) was profiled in a study of cytomegalovirus exposure and HLA in healthy donors. Study conclusions and caveats: Per a prior analysis, the majority of TCR beta V segments were productive roughly 90% or roughly 30% of the time.

Details on this clone: The antigen remains unidentified.

The primer mix had 60 Vbeta and 13 Jbeta primers. Only in-frame clones appear in the TCRdb table, and some are missing; sequencing was by immunoSEQ multiplex PCR. The data contain about 160,000 clones, approximately 77% of them singletons. Specimen: PBMCs. The origin of this receptor is a man aged 25 to 45 in good health and CMV-seropositive.

This CDR3 reads CASSVRTGGNSPLHF. The CDR3 DNA is TGTGCCAGCAGCGTACGGACAGGGGGAAATTCACCCCTCCACTTT. V usage is TRBV9 and J usage is TRBJ1-6; 10 nucleotides line up with TRBD1. CDR1 and CDR2 from the germline V gene are SGDLS and YYNGEE. The V and J ends lost 1 base and 7 bases, in that order; junction bases with no gene match: 2. The CDR3 has 15 amino acids.